The clone carrying this TCR beta chain has only one observation. Its target is unknown. Profiling relied on immunoSEQ multiplex PCR, and the TCRdb table lists in-frame clones only, not all of them. This table holds 85,000 to 90,000 clones, 75% to 90% found once. These data come from a study of graft-versus-host responses after intestinal transplantation. Study details: Grafts that recipients had were multivisceral, liver-intestinal, or isolated intestinal transplants.

The CDR3 is 15 residues long. Germline assignment: CDR1 MNHNY and CDR2 SVGAGI (reference sequence). The specimen comprised unstimulated CD4+ T cells sorted from spleen or lymph node cells, sampled before intestinal transplant. The sequence was obtained from a human donor who received an intestinal transplant. The chain is built from TRBV6-6 and TRBJ2-5, with unresolved D. The assigned J gene may be wrong: the sequence end matches TRBJ2-7 better. DNA for the CDR3: TGTGCCAGCAGTTACTACGGGTTACACTCCTACGAGCAGTACTTC. This gives the protein CASSYYGLHSYEQYF.